One sample yielded the 8 T cell receptor beta chains listed below, sequenced in a study of shared clonotypes between healthy human individuals. Sequencing was performed with immunoSEQ multiplex PCR; in TCRdb, only in-frame clones are kept and a portion is missing. The table shows hundreds of thousands of clones, with roughly 98% occurring only once. Positive CCR7 selection of CD45RO-negative cells yielded the naive CD8 cells, and terminally differentiated effector memory CD45RA+ cells were excluded. The sample comprised naive CD8+ T cells sorted from blood. The source of these receptors is a man aged 25-40 years in good health.

This clone was observed once. V gene TRBV7-2 combines with J gene TRBJ1-4, with 10 bases aligning to TRBD1. The germline CDR1 and CDR2 sequences are SGHTA and FQGNSA. The ends lost 2 bases at V and 8 bases at J; junction bases unmatched: 5. CDR3 length: 15 amino acids. CDR3 nucleotide sequence: TGTGCCAGCAGCTTATCGGGACAGGGGAACGAAAAACTGTTTTTT. Translated: CASSLSGQGNEKLFF. Using reference TRBV7-2 and TRBJ1-4 for the parts outside the CDR3, the full variable domain is GAGVSQSPSNKVTEKGKDVELRCDPISGHTALYWYRQSLGQGLEFLIYFQGNSAPDKSGLPSDRFSAERTGGSVSTLTIQRTQQEDSAVYLCASSLSGQGNEKLFFGSGTQLSVL.

This chain links TRBV15 with TRBJ2-7; no definite D call. V lost 0 bases to trimming and J lost 5 bases, with 8 bases between them. This CDR3 region has 13 residues. CDR1 is LNHNV, CDR2 YYDKDF, per germline (reference sequence). CDR3 sequence: CATSRDHGNEQYF. The CDR3 DNA reads TGTGCCACCAGCAGAGATCATGGCAACGAGCAGTACTTC. Full variable domain (remainder filled in from reference TRBV15 and TRBJ2-7): DAMVIQNPRYQVTQFGKPVTLSCSQTLNHNVMYWYQQKSSQAPKLLFHYYDKDFNNEADTPDNFQSRRPNTSFCFLDIRSPGLGDTAMYLCATSRDHGNEQYFGPGTRLTVT.

V and J are TRBV16 and TRBJ1-3, with D hard to call. CDR1 is KGHSY, CDR2 FQNENV, per germline. Trimming removed 1 base at V and 4 bases at J, with 8 bases between. The CDR3 has 14 residues. CDR3 in amino acids: CASSQLTSGNTIYF. CDR3 bases: TGTGCCAGCAGCCAATTGACTTCAGGAAACACCATATATTTT.

This sequence joins TRBV14 and TRBJ2-2, with TRBD1 matching 9 bases. Germline CDR1 and CDR2: SGHDN and FVKESK. J lost 6 bases, V lost 3 bases, and 5 bases had no gene match. The CDR3 is made up of 15 amino acids. CDR3 in DNA: TGTGCCAGCAGCCACTGGACAGGGGAATCCGGGGAGCTGTTTTTT. It yields the protein CASSHWTGESGELFF.

V and J are TRBV7-7 and TRBJ1-1, with D uncertain. With 5 bases removed from V and 4 bases from J, the gap between germline ends came to 14 bases. This CDR3 is built from 14 residues. CDR1 and CDR2 (germline): SSHAT, FNYEAQ (reference sequence). As DNA, the CDR3 is TGTGCCAGCAGCCCAAATGTGGGTGGCACTGAAGCTTTCTTT. It is translated as CASSPNVGGTEAFF. The full variable domain, completed using reference TRBV7-7 and TRBJ1-1, is GAGVSQSPRYKVTKRGQDVTLRCDPISSHATLYWYQQALGQGPEFLTYFNYEAQPDKSGLPSDRFSAERPEGSISTLTIQRTEQRDSAMYRCASSPNVGGTEAFFGQGTRLTVV.

The chain carries TRBV9 and TRBJ2-5; TRBD2 is a possible D gene (7 bases). The CDR3 loop spans 15 amino acids. Trimming stripped 1 base from V and 4 bases from J, with 14 bases between. From germline, CDR1 is SGDLS and CDR2 YYNGEE. CDR3 DNA: TGTGCCAGCAGCGTAACGGGGGGCGCAGGAGAGACCCAGTACTTC. This translates into CASSVTGGAGETQYF. Drawing the rest from reference TRBV9 and TRBJ2-5, the complete variable domain is DSGVTQTPKHLITATGQRVTLRCSPRSGDLSVYWYQQSLDQGLQFLIQYYNGEERAKGNILERFSAQQFPDLHSELNLSSLELGDSALYFCASSVTGGAGETQYFGPGTRLLVL.

J is TRBJ2-3 and V is TRBV6-6; D remains unclear. This CDR3 has 16 residues. The V end was cut by 7 bases, the J end by 1 base, with 18 bases between. CDR1 and CDR2 (germline): MNHNY, SVGAGI (reference sequence). The CDR3 DNA is TGTGCCAGCAAGCCAAGAACGGAGTATCGCACAGATACGCAGTATTTT. Its protein product is CASKPRTEYRTDTQYF.

The chain has TRBV27 and TRBJ2-2; D possibly uses TRBD1 or TRBD2 (5 bases each). Germline V gene sequence: CDR1 MNHEY, CDR2 SMNVEV (reference sequence). This CDR3 is built from 16 residues. V was trimmed by 2 bases and J by 8 bases, leaving 18 bases between them. The CDR3 region is CASSLGGPLEQGELFF. CDR3 in DNA: TGTGCCAGCAGTTTAGGGGGACCGTTGGAGCAGGGGGAGCTGTTTTTT.